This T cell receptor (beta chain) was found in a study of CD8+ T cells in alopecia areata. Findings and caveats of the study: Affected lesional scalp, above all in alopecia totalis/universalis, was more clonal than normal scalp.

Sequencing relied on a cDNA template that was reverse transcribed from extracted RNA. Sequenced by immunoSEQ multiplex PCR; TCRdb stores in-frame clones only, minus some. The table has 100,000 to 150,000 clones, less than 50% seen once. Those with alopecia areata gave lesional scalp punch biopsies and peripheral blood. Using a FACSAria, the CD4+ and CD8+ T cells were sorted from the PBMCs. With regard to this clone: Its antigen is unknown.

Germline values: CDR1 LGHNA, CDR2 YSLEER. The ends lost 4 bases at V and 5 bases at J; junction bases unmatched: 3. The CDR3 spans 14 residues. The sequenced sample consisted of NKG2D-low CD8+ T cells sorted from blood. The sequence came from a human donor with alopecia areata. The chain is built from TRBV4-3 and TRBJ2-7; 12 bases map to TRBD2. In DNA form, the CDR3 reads TGCGCCAGCAGCCGACTAGCGGGAGTCGACGAGCAGTACTTC. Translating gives CASSRLAGVDEQYF.